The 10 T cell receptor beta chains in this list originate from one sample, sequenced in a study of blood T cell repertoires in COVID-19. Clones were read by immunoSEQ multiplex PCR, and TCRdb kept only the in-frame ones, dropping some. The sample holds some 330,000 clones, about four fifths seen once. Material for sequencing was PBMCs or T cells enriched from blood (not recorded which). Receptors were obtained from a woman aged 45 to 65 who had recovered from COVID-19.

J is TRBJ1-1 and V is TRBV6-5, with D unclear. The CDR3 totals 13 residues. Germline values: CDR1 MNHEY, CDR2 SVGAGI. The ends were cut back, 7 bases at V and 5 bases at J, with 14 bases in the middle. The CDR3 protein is CASKEGVGTEAFF. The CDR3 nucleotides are TGTGCCAGCAAGGAGGGAGTCGGTACTGAAGCTTTCTTT.

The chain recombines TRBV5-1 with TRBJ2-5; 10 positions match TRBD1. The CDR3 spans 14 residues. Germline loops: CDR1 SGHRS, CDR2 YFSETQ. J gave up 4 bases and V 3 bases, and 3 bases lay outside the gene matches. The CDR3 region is CASSSGQGRETQYF. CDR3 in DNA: TGCGCCAGCAGCTCGGGACAGGGGAGAGAGACCCAGTACTTC.

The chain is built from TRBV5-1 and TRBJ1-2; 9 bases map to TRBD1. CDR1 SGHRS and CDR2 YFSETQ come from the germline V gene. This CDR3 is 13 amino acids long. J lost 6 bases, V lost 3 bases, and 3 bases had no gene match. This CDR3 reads CASSSQGADGYTF. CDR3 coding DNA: TGCGCCAGCAGCTCACAGGGGGCTGATGGCTACACCTTC.

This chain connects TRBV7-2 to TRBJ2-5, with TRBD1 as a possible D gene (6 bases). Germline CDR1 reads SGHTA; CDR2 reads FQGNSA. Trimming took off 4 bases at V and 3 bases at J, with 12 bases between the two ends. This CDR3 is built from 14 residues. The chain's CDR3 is CASSSPQGKETQYF. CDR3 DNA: TGTGCCAGCAGCTCACCCCAGGGGAAAGAGACCCAGTACTTC.

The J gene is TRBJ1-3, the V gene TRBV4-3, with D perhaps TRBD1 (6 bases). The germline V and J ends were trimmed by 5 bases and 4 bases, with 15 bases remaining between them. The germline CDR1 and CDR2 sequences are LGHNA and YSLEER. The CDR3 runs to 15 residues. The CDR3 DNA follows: TGCGCCAGCAGCGCACACACAGGGAACGGAAACACCATATATTTT. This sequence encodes CASSAHTGNGNTIYF.

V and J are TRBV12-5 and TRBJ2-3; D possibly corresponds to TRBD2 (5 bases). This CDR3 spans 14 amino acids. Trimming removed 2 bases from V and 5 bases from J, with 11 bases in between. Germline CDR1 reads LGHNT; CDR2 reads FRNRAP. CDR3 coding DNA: TGTGCTAGTGGTTTGAACGGGATTGGAGATACGCAGTATTTT. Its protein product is CASGLNGIGDTQYF.

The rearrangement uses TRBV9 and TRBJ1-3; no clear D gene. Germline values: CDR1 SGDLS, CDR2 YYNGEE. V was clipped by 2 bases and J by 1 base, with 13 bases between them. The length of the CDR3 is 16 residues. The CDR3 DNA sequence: TGTGCCAGCAGCGTGGGAGGCAGAGCTTCTGGAAACACCATATATTTT. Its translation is CASSVGGRASGNTIYF.

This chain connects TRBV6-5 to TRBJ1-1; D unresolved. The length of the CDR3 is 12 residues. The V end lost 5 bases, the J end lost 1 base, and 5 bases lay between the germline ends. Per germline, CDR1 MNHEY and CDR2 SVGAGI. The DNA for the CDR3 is TGTGCCAGCAGTACAACGAACACTGAAGCTTTCTTT. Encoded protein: CASSTTNTEAFF.

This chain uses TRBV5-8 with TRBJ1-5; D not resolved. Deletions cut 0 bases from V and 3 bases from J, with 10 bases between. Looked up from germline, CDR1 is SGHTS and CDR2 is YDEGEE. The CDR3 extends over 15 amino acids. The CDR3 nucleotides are TGTGCCAGCAGCTTGGGGGTCCACTACAATCAGCCCCAGCATTTT. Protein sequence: CASSLGVHYNQPQHF.

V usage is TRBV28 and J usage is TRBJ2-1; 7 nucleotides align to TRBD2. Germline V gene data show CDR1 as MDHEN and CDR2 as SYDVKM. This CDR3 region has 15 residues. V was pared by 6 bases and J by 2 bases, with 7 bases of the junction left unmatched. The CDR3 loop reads CASSPPGGTYNEQFF. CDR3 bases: TGTGCCAGCAGCCCCCCGGGAGGCACCTACAATGAGCAGTTCTTC.